This T cell receptor (beta chain) was profiled in a study of patients with pleural tuberculosis (dated by TCRdb to 2013 to 2016). This clonotype was detected ten times or more. Its cognate antigen has yet to be identified. Base qualities are not recorded, but no much larger clone differs from it by a single base. CDR1 and CDR2 are read off the germline V gene as MGHRA and YSYEKL. Between the V and J ends, shortened by 0 bases and 5 bases respectively, the junction contains 10 bases. Including the terminal cysteine and phenylalanine, the CDR3 comprises 14 residues. Left in the record is the CDR3 DNA by itself, 42 bases read in frame from the first base. Sequencing was performed on an Illumina Genome Analyzer IIx. TCRdb trimmed the raw reads at Q25, called clones with MiXCR and kept productive beta chains. Each record represents a unique CDR3 protein, reported with the most common genes and DNA among its rows. This sample has about 29,000 distinct CDR3 sequences in its table, and 15% to 20% of those were observed once. Roughly 3.4% of the sample is held by the ten biggest clonotypes.

The sequence joins TRBV4-1 to TRBJ1-2; the D gene is not confidently resolved. Sequencing was done on a sample of peripheral blood. This TCR came from a human donor with pleural tuberculosis. In nucleotide form, the sequence is TGCGCCAGCAGCCAAGAGCTCCAGGTGTATGGCTACACCTTC. This encodes CASSQELQVYGYTF.